These T cell receptor beta chains were read from a single sample in a study of OX40 agonist ivuxolimab in advanced cancers. Clones were sequenced by immunoSEQ multiplex PCR, and TCRdb holds only the in-frame ones, with some missing. This sample has 30,000 to 35,000 clones, with approximately 89% found just once. The specimen was CD4+ or CD8+ T cells sorted from blood, collected in a trial of the OX40 agonist ivuxolimab. These receptor sequences come from an adult with an advanced solid tumor such as melanoma, head and neck, liver or kidney cancer. Each CDR3 is given with its conserved first and last residue. Each record gives: D gene, V gene, J gene, CDR3 protein, CDR3 DNA. D genes are given only for firm matches.

D: -; V: TRBV28; J: TRBJ2-1; CDR3: CASSHGIENEQFF; DNA: TGTGCCAGCAGCCACGGGATTGAAAATGAGCAGTTCTTC
D: -; V: TRBV15; J: TRBJ2-7; CDR3: CATSRPWTSEEGEQYF; DNA: TGTGCCACCAGCAGACCTTGGACTTCAGAAGAGGGCGAGCAGTACTTC
D: -; V: TRBV7-9; J: TRBJ2-5; CDR3: CASSPRVGGQETQYF; DNA: TGTGCCAGCAGCCCGAGGGTTGGCGGACAAGAGACCCAGTACTTC
D: -; V: TRBV4-1; J: TRBJ2-7; CDR3: CASSQRLAYEQYF; DNA: TGCGCCAGCAGCCAACGACTAGCCTACGAGCAGTACTTC
D: -; V: TRBV7-9; J: TRBJ1-4; CDR3: CASSLQGEKLFF; DNA: TGTGCCAGCAGCTTACAGGGGGAAAAACTGTTTTTT
D: TRBD2; V: TRBV2; J: TRBJ2-1; CDR3: CASGGLAGNGNEQFF; DNA: TGTGCCAGCGGAGGGCTAGCGGGAAATGGGAATGAGCAGTTCTTC
D: -; V: TRBV19; J: TRBJ1-5; CDR3: CASSILGSNQPQHF; DNA: TGTGCCAGTAGTATTTTGGGTAGCAATCAGCCCCAGCATTTT
D: TRBD2; V: TRBV27; J: TRBJ2-1; CDR3: CASSSMGLAGNNEQFF; DNA: TGTGCCAGCAGTTCGATGGGACTAGCGGGAAACAATGAGCAGTTCTTC
D: -; V: TRBV7-9; J: TRBJ1-2; CDR3: CASSPGGTWGYTF; DNA: TGTGCCAGCAGCCCCGGGGGGACGTGGGGCTACACCTTC
D: TRBD1; V: TRBV4-1; J: TRBJ1-5; CDR3: CASSQGVTGGSGSNQPQHF; DNA: TGCGCCAGCAGCCAAGGTGTGACAGGGGGCTCGGGTAGCAATCAGCCCCAGCATTTT
D: -; V: TRBV6-5; J: TRBJ1-1; CDR3: CASSRPGTEAFF; DNA: TGTGCCAGCAGTCGACCGGGCACTGAAGCTTTCTTT
D: TRBD2; V: TRBV5-1; J: TRBJ2-2; CDR3: CASSTGLAGVNTGELFF; DNA: TGCGCCAGCAGCACCGGACTAGCGGGAGTCAACACCGGGGAGCTGTTTTTT
D: -; V: TRBV6-1; J: TRBJ1-2; CDR3: CACEGPHASYGYTF; DNA: TGTGCCTGCGAGGGTCCGCACGCTTCGTATGGCTACACCTTC
D: -; V: TRBV19; J: TRBJ1-1; CDR3: CASGKPGQGYMNTEAFF; DNA: TGTGCCAGTGGCAAACCGGGACAAGGGTACATGAACACTGAAGCTTTCTTT
D: TRBD2; V: TRBV27; J: TRBJ2-3; CDR3: CVTSGSRTDTQYF; DNA: TGTGTCACTAGCGGGAGTAGGACAGATACGCAGTATTTT
D: -; V: TRBV7-2; J: TRBJ2-5; CDR3: CASSLLGGETQYF; DNA: TGTGCCAGCAGCTTATTAGGCGGAGAGACCCAGTACTTC
D: -; V: TRBV7-9; J: TRBJ2-5; CDR3: CASSLADGEETQYF; DNA: TGTGCCAGCAGCTTAGCGGACGGGGAAGAGACCCAGTACTTC
D: TRBD1; V: TRBV7-7; J: TRBJ1-5; CDR3: CASSSQGFWCLWDQPQHF; DNA: TGTGCCAGCAGCTCACAGGGGTTTTGGTGCCTTTGGGATCAGCCCCAGCATTTT
D: TRBD2; V: TRBV29-1; J: TRBJ2-1; CDR3: CSVVLAGANEQFF; DNA: TGCAGCGTTGTTTTAGCGGGAGCTAATGAGCAGTTCTTC
D: -; V: TRBV18; J: TRBJ2-2; CDR3: CASSPEDDGTGELFF; DNA: TGTGCCAGCTCACCAGAGGACGATGGCACCGGGGAGCTGTTTTTT
D: -; V: TRBV7-9; J: TRBJ2-7; CDR3: CASSLGGVHEQYF; DNA: TGTGCCAGCAGCTTAGGGGGAGTGCACGAGCAGTACTTC
D: -; V: TRBV7-6; J: TRBJ1-1; CDR3: CASSGQGNTEAFF; DNA: TGTGCCAGCAGCGGCCAGGGCAACACTGAAGCTTTCTTT
D: TRBD1; V: TRBV19; J: TRBJ1-5; CDR3: CASTPGQSRGQPQHF; DNA: TGTGCCAGTACCCCGGGACAGAGCCGCGGTCAGCCCCAGCATTTT
D: -; V: TRBV6-5; J: TRBJ2-2; CDR3: CASTYTRGAPGELFF; DNA: TGTGCCAGCACCTATACCAGGGGCGCACCGGGGGAGCTGTTTTTT
D: -; V: TRBV19; J: TRBJ1-5; CDR3: CASSLGAGYSNQPQHF; DNA: TGTGCCAGTAGTCTTGGGGCAGGGTATAGCAATCAGCCCCAGCATTTT
D: TRBD2; V: TRBV4-1; J: TRBJ2-7; CDR3: CASSQVAGGPYEQYF; DNA: TGCGCCAGCAGCCAAGTCGCGGGGGGGCCCTACGAGCAGTACTTC
D: -; V: TRBV21-1; J: TRBJ1-5; CDR3: CASSKPIQGRYSNQPQHF; DNA: TGTGCCAGCAGCAAACCGATTCAGGGTCGTTATAGCAATCAGCCCCAGCATTTT
D: TRBD1; V: TRBV11-2; J: TRBJ1-4; CDR3: CASSTWTGDNNEKLFF; DNA: TGTGCCAGCAGCACCTGGACAGGGGATAATAATGAAAAACTGTTTTTT
D: -; V: TRBV11-2; J: TRBJ2-1; CDR3: CASSMTEGLWYEQFF; DNA: TGTGCCAGCAGCATGACAGAGGGGCTTTGGTATGAGCAGTTCTTC
D: TRBD2; V: TRBV7-6; J: TRBJ2-7; CDR3: CASSVGLAYEQYF; DNA: TGTGCCAGCTCGGTGGGACTAGCTTACGAGCAGTACTTC
D: TRBD2; V: TRBV29-1; J: TRBJ2-1; CDR3: CSVEFRARGVAGPPYNEQFF; DNA: TGCAGCGTTGAATTCCGGGCCAGGGGAGTAGCGGGACCACCCTACAATGAGCAGTTCTTC
D: -; V: TRBV6-5; J: TRBJ1-4; CDR3: CASSYSSTTNEKLFF; DNA: TGTGCCAGCAGTTACTCGAGCACAACTAATGAAAAACTGTTTTTT
D: TRBD1; V: TRBV11-2; J: TRBJ2-7; CDR3: CASSFGTASYEQYF; DNA: TGTGCCAGCAGCTTCGGGACAGCTTCCTACGAGCAGTACTTC
D: TRBD2; V: TRBV6-5; J: TRBJ2-5; CDR3: CASSYGTSGIQETQYF; DNA: TGTGCCAGCAGTTATGGGACTAGCGGTATACAAGAGACCCAGTACTTC
D: TRBD1; V: TRBV19; J: TRBJ1-2; CDR3: CASSIDLGTGGVTNYGYTF; DNA: TGTGCCAGTAGTATAGATCTTGGGACAGGGGGAGTAACTAACTATGGCTACACCTTC
D: -; V: TRBV28; J: TRBJ2-1; CDR3: CASSISGDEQFF; DNA: TGTGCCAGCAGCATCTCCGGGGATGAGCAGTTCTTC
D: -; V: TRBV5-1; J: TRBJ2-7; CDR3: CASSTTGTYYEQYF; DNA: TGCGCCAGCAGCACCACCGGGACATACTACGAGCAGTACTTC
D: -; V: TRBV19; J: TRBJ1-4; CDR3: CASSPGPNEKLFF; DNA: TGTGCCAGTAGCCCGGGCCCTAATGAAAAACTGTTTTTT
D: TRBD2; V: TRBV13; J: TRBJ2-7; CDR3: CASSLTSSSYEQYF; DNA: TGTGCCAGCAGCTTGACTAGCAGCTCCTACGAGCAGTACTTC
D: TRBD2; V: TRBV7-2; J: TRBJ2-2; CDR3: CASSWTSGFTGELFF; DNA: TGTGCCAGCAGCTGGACTAGCGGATTCACCGGGGAGCTGTTTTTT
D: -; V: TRBV27; J: TRBJ2-1; CDR3: CASSLHQGSYNEQFF; DNA: TGTGCCAGCAGTTTACACCAGGGCTCCTACAATGAGCAGTTCTTC
D: -; V: TRBV6-5; J: TRBJ2-5; CDR3: CASSYSIGRAETQYF; DNA: TGTGCCAGCAGTTACTCGATCGGGAGAGCGGAGACCCAGTACTTC
D: -; V: TRBV6-5; J: TRBJ1-1; CDR3: CASSPPARNTEAFF; DNA: TGTGCCAGCAGCCCCCCGGCGAGGAACACTGAAGCTTTCTTT
D: -; V: TRBV2; J: TRBJ2-5; CDR3: CASSRWAGAQETQYF; DNA: TGTGCCAGCAGCCGATGGGCGGGGGCCCAAGAGACCCAGTACTTC
D: -; V: TRBV6-1; J: TRBJ2-3; CDR3: CATLRQVLTDTQYF; DNA: TGTGCCACCCTCCGACAGGTCCTCACAGATACGCAGTATTTT
D: TRBD1; V: TRBV7-9; J: TRBJ2-5; CDR3: CASSPLDRGRETQYF; DNA: TGTGCCAGCAGCCCCCTGGACAGGGGGCGAGAGACCCAGTACTTC